Below are 3 T cell receptor beta chains sequenced from a single sample in a study of T cell changes during pregnancy in multiple sclerosis. Repertoires were generated with immunoSEQ multiplex PCR, while TCRdb's copy carries only in-frame clones and drops some. This table holds approximately 49,000 clones, around 94% found once. The specimen was CD4+ T cells from peripheral blood mononuclear cells, collected in the second trimester of pregnancy. Source of these receptors: a female donor in good health, enrolled as a control in a pregnancy study.

The chain combines TRBV7-9 with TRBJ2-5; a weak D match, TRBD1 (5 bases). V dropped 3 bases and J dropped 4 bases, with 12 bases sitting between them. The CDR3 contains 14 residues. CDR1 and CDR2 (germline): SEHNR, FQNEAQ (reference sequence). CDR3 amino acids: CASSLWQGGETQYF. The CDR3 region has the DNA TGTGCCAGCAGCTTGTGGCAGGGTGGAGAGACCCAGTACTTC. The full variable domain, in which reference TRBV7-9 and TRBJ2-5 provide the parts outside the CDR3, is DTGVSQNPRHKITKRGQNVTFRCDPISEHNRLYWYRQTLGQGPEFLTYFQNEAQLEKSRLLSDRFSAERPKGSFSTLEIQRTEQGDSAMYLCASSLWQGGETQYFGPGTRLLVL.

This clone was seen a single time. The chain employs TRBV30 and TRBJ2-2; the D gene is possibly TRBD1 (5 bases). V was cut by 2 bases and J by 0 bases, with 13 bases left in between. Germline V gene sequence: CDR1 GTSNPN, CDR2 SVGIG (reference sequence). The CDR3 has 16 amino acids. CDR3 sequence: CAWSRAGPSNTGELFF. The CDR3 DNA reads as TGTGCCTGGAGTCGGGCAGGGCCTTCGAACACCGGGGAGCTGTTTTTT.

This rearrangement joins TRBV5-1 to TRBJ2-7, with D maybe TRBD1 (6 bases). CDR3 length equals 13 residues. Germline loops: CDR1 SGHRS, CDR2 YFSETQ. V gave up 4 bases and J gave up 3 bases, with 11 bases separating them. The CDR3 is CASSRTVLYEQYF. The CDR3 coding sequence is TGCGCCAGCAGCCGGACAGTGCTCTACGAGCAGTACTTC.